This TCR beta chain emerged from a study of CD8+ T cells in alopecia areata (dated 2018 in TCRdb). Study-wide context: The treated patients, all with moderate-to-severe alopecia areata, were enrolled in an open-label pilot trial of oral tofacitinib given at 5 to 10 mg twice daily. RNA was extracted with the PAXgene miRNA kit for fixed scalp, the miRNeasy kit for PBMCs, and the RNeasy kit for mouse skin. Clonality in the scalp was compared among normal scalp (n=4), patchy alopecia areata scalp (n=8), and alopecia totalis/universalis scalp (n=8). Patients stayed on tofacitinib for 6 to 18 months and then had 6 months of follow-up off drug so that delayed response and recurrence could be assessed. To study T cell clonal expansion in alopecia areata, the researchers applied high-throughput TCRbeta sequencing to both the C3H/HeJ mouse model and human patients. TCRbeta CDR3 regions were amplified by immunoSEQ multiplex PCR with 35 Vbeta forward and 13 Jbeta reverse primers. Tofacitinib-treated patients had biopsies at baseline and at 4 and 24 weeks of treatment, with a later scalp biopsy in several patients. The SALT score, which quantifies the percentage of affected scalp surface area, was used to measure disease severity in treated patients. Human TCRbeta sequencing covered scalp tissue and sorted CD4+ and CD8+ peripheral blood T cells from patchy and totalis/universalis alopecia areata patients and healthy controls. Overall results and qualifications from the work: Compared with normal scalp, lesional scalp, particularly in alopecia totalis/universalis, had higher clonality and more expanded CD8+ clones, which suggests antigenic drive. Unlike mouse skin, which is dominated by gammadelta T cells, normal human skin has resident alphabeta T cells that are also sequenced, and this complicates analysis of the scalp TCR repertoire. Because the treated cohort was small and included a single nonresponder, larger studies are needed to assess links between baseline CD8+ expansion and response. TCR sequences shared between patients were less clear than in mice, possibly partly because of HLA diversity in the patient population. During tofacitinib treatment, many expanded lesional clones remained in scalp and blood, and this persistence may partly explain relapse after treatment is stopped. Scalp clonality and the number of expanded CD8+ clones among the top 100 scalp clones were significantly decreased by tofacitinib.

Library preparation employed the immunoSEQ multiplex PCR assay. RNA was extracted from all samples and reverse transcribed into cDNA, which served as template for TCR sequencing. First-strand cDNA was synthesized using SuperScript III with a 2:1 mix of oligo-dT and random hexamers. A synthetic immune receptor repertoire was used to assess amplification bias, and residual bias was removed computationally. For the original study's pipeline: After raw reads were preprocessed to remove errors, the CDR3 was defined following IMGT conventions as running from the conserved cysteine to phenylalanine. Clonality was calculated as 1 minus Shannon entropy normalized by log2 of the number of productive unique TCRs. CD4 or CD8 identity of scalp clones was inferred by cross-referencing scalp TCRbeta sequences with sorted blood CD4 and CD8 repertoires. Held by TCRdb, this immuneACCESS table contains in-frame sequences only and omits some clones. Under half of the omission traces to an unresolved V gene where checked; the cause of the rest is unknown. The DNA was the basis for D and trimming; V, J and clone size are from that table. The sample table contains around 200,000 clones; only one count was recorded for roughly 61% of them. In total, the top ten clones hold over 10% of the sample.

In the case of this clone: It has no known antigen specificity. No base qualities exist here, and no much larger clone lies one base off it.

Trimming costs V 0 bases and J 0 bases, and their ends lie 9 bases apart. Per the germline V gene, SGDLS is the CDR1 and YYNGEE is the CDR2. There are 15 amino acids in the CDR3, from cysteine to phenylalanine inclusive. Only the CDR3 portion is preserved as DNA: 45 bases, with reading frame beginning at the first base. Interpreted using the paper, the time point label stands for: about 5 months on oral tofacitinib. This sample's treatment or condition label indicates: oral pan-JAK inhibitor, 5-10 mg twice daily. Lesional scalp punch biopsies and peripheral blood were collected from alopecia areata patients. PBMCs were separated by density centrifugation and stained for CD3, CD4 and CD8, after which CD4+ and CD8+ T cells were sorted on a FACSAria.

The receptor's source is a human donor with alopecia areata. The rearranged chain carries TRBV9 and TRBJ1-2, and TRBD1 may be the D gene, going by 5 matching bases. Source: CD8+ T cells sorted from blood, taken at week 24, from a patient treated with tofacitinib. Here the CDR3 is given as CASSVGTNPNYGYTF. In nucleotide form, the sequence is TGTGCCAGCAGCGTAGGGACAAACCCTAACTATGGCTACACCTTC.